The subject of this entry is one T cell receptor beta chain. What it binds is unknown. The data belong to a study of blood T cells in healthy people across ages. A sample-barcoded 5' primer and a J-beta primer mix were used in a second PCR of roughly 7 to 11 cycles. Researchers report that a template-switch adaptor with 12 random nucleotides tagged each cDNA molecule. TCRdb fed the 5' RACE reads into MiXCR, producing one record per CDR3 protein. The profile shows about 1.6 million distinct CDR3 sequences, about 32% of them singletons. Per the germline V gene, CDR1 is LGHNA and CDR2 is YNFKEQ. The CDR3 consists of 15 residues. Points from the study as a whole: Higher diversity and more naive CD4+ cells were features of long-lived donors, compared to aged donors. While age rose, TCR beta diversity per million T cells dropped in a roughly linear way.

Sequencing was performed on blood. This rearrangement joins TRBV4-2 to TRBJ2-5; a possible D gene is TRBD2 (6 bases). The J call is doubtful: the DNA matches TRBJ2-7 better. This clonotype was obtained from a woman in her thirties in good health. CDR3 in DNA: TGTGCCAGCAGCCGAGATCGGGGGATCCACTACGAGCAGTACTTC. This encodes CASSRDRGIHYEQYF.